The present T cell receptor (beta chain) was sequenced within a study of shared clonotypes between healthy human individuals. Germline-derived CDR1 and CDR2 are MNHNS and SASEGT. Trimming took 5 bases from V and 5 from J, leaving 18 bases between them. The CDR3 totals 15 residues. Sequencing was performed with immunoSEQ multiplex PCR; in TCRdb, only in-frame clones are kept and a portion is missing. Here the sample spans approximately 340,000 clones, around four fifths being singletons. The genes are TRBV6-1 and TRBJ2-5; tentative D call: TRBD2 (7 bases). Input material: memory CD4+ T cells sorted from blood. Described subset: CD45RA-negative fraction. The sequence derives from a man younger than 45 in good health. The CDR3 loop reads CASSLGGRAGETQYF. Here the CDR3 DNA reads TGTGCCAGCAGTTTAGGGGGGAGGGCCGGGGAGACCCAGTACTTC.